This passage covers 18 T cell receptor beta chains from one sample sequenced in a study of cytotoxic CD8 clonotypes in ibrutinib-treated CLL. Profiling relied on immunoSEQ multiplex PCR, and the TCRdb table lists in-frame clones only, not all of them. The sample includes roughly 15,000 clones, about 61% of them seen just once. Sequencing was performed on PBMCs, taken before ibrutinib treatment. These receptors came from a human donor with chronic lymphocytic leukemia.

The V call is TRBV10-3, the J call TRBJ2-1; 12 positions agree with TRBD2. This CDR3 spans 17 amino acids. V shed 11 bases and J 0 bases; nucleotides not matched to a gene: 11. The germline gives CDR1 ENHRY, CDR2 SYGVKD. CDR3 protein: CASSGLAGQDSYNEQFF. Written as DNA, the CDR3 is TGTGCCTCTTCGGGACTAGCGGGCCAAGACTCCTACAATGAGCAGTTCTTC.

V is TRBV7-2 and J is TRBJ2-3, with D possibly TRBD2 on 6 matching bases. The length of the CDR3 is 15 residues. The V end was cut by 4 bases, the J end by 3 bases, with 14 bases between. Germline lookup yields CDR1 SGHTA and CDR2 FQGNSA. Here the CDR3 reads CASSYIAAMTDTQYF. The CDR3 DNA sequence: TGTGCCAGCAGCTATATAGCGGCAATGACAGATACGCAGTATTTT.

The chain is built from TRBV5-1 and TRBJ2-1; D may be TRBD2 (5 bases). Trimming left V 5 bases short and J 7 bases short, with 13 bases between. Germline V gene data show CDR1 as SGHRS and CDR2 as YFSETQ. The CDR3 sequence is 13 residues long. The CDR3 reads CASSSGLGNEQFF. The CDR3, as DNA: TGCGCCAGCAGTTCCGGACTTGGGAATGAGCAGTTCTTC.

The J gene is TRBJ2-4, the V gene TRBV7-2; no definite D call. The CDR3 consists of 16 residues. From germline, CDR1 is SGHTA and CDR2 FQGNSA. Trimming left V 4 bases short and J 1 base short, with 14 bases between. The CDR3 spells CASSSVPGSAKNIQYF. In DNA form, the CDR3 reads TGTGCCAGCAGCTCTGTTCCCGGTTCGGCCAAAAACATTCAGTACTTC.

This clone was observed a handful of times. The V call is TRBV5-4, the J call TRBJ2-1, with D perhaps being TRBD1 or TRBD2 (5 bases each). Germline loops: CDR1 SGHNT, CDR2 YYREEE (reference sequence). The CDR3 runs 15 residues. The V end was cut by 0 bases, the J end by 6 bases, with 13 bases between. CDR3 bases: TGTGCCAGCAGCTTGGGAGGGCAGGGTTTCAATGAGCAGTTCTTC. This gives the protein CASSLGGQGFNEQFF.

This clone was picked up a small number of times. The V and J genes are TRBV12-1 and TRBJ1-2; TRBD1 was called by the table and not checked on the DNA. TRBV12-1 is given as a pseudogene. This CDR3 region has 14 residues. As DNA, the CDR3 is TGTGCCAGCAGCCCCGCTCCAGTCAACTATGGCTACACCTTC. Translating it yields CASSPAPVNYGYTF.

This chain uses TRBV5-1 with TRBJ1-1; 8 bases map to TRBD1. The ends lost 4 bases at V and 5 bases at J; junction bases unmatched: 7. The CDR3 runs to 14 residues. Germline V gene lookup returns CDR1 SGHRS and CDR2 YFSETQ. The CDR3 DNA reads as TGCGCCAGCAGCCTAGGACAGGGTGGAACTGAAGCTTTCTTT. Its translation is CASSLGQGGTEAFF.

The J gene is TRBJ2-2, the V gene TRBV19; 10 bases agree with TRBD2. Germline values: CDR1 LNHDA, CDR2 SQIVND (reference sequence). This CDR3 has 18 amino acids. Trimming took 4 bases from V and 3 from J; bases not matched to a gene: 11. The CDR3 loop is CASSTLPGLARYTGELFF. The CDR3 DNA reads TGTGCCAGTAGTACCTTACCGGGACTAGCGCGCTACACCGGGGAGCTGTTTTTT.

This clone was seen only once. V usage is TRBV11-2 and J usage is TRBJ2-4; 11 bases match TRBD2. CDR1 SGHAT and CDR2 FQNNGV come from the germline V gene. J lost 3 bases, V lost 4 bases, and 8 bases had no gene match. This CDR3 is 17 amino acids long. CDR3 in amino acids: CASSYQIAGGGKNIQYF. For the CDR3, the DNA is TGTGCCAGCAGCTATCAAATAGCGGGAGGGGGCAAAAACATTCAGTACTTC.

This rearrangement joins TRBV7-2 to TRBJ1-1; 8 bases align to TRBD1. Germline lookup yields CDR1 SGHTA and CDR2 FQGNSA. The CDR3 runs to 13 residues. After removal of 5 bases from V and 8 bases from J, the junction contained 7 bases not matched to a gene. DNA of the CDR3: TGTGCCAGCAGCCAGGGGGCGAGGGGAGAAGCTTTCTTT. Amino acid sequence: CASSQGARGEAFF. Using reference TRBV7-2 and TRBJ1-1 for the parts outside the CDR3, the full variable domain is GAGVSQSPSNKVTEKGKDVELRCDPISGHTALYWYRQSLGQGLEFLIYFQGNSAPDKSGLPSDRFSAERTGGSVSTLTIQRTQQEDSAVYLCASSQGARGEAFFGQGTRLTVV.

V is TRBV27 and J is TRBJ1-5, with D tentatively TRBD1 (5 bases). CDR3 size: 13 residues. Trimming stripped 7 bases from V and 7 bases from J, with 14 bases between. Germline V gene sequence: CDR1 MNHEY, CDR2 SMNVEV (reference sequence). In DNA, the CDR3 is TGTGCCAGCAACGGGGGATGGGGCCAGCCCCAGCATTTT. Amino acid sequence: CASNGGWGQPQHF.

In this sample, this clone turned up a few times. The gene calls are TRBV30 and TRBJ2-1; D is unresolved. The germline V gene has CDR1 GTSNPN and CDR2 SVGIG (reference sequence). The V end lost 0 bases, the J end lost 7 bases, and 13 bases lay between the germline ends. This CDR3 region has 14 residues. CDR3: CAWSVVGLKNEQFF. The CDR3 DNA reads TGTGCCTGGAGTGTTGTAGGGCTAAAAAATGAGCAGTTCTTC. The full variable domain, its missing parts supplied by reference TRBV30 and TRBJ2-1, is SQTIHQWPATLVQPVGSPLSLECTVEGTSNPNLYWYRQAAGRGLQLLFYSVGIGQISSEVPQNLSASRPQDRQFILSSKKLLLSDSGFYLCAWSVVGLKNEQFFGPGTRLTVL.

The gene calls are TRBV5-5 and TRBJ2-1, with 8 bases aligning to TRBD1. Germline CDR1 and CDR2: SGHKS and YYEKEE (reference sequence). V trimming: 3 bases; J trimming: 5 bases; junction bases outside the gene matches: 10. CDR3 length equals 16 residues. The CDR3 coding sequence is TGTGCCAGCAGCTCTATAGGACAGGGATATAACAATGAGCAGTTCTTC. It encodes CASSSIGQGYNNEQFF.

This clone was counted a few times. The rearrangement joins TRBV7-9 to TRBJ2-5; possibly TRBD1 or TRBD2 for D (5 bases each). V lost 5 bases and J 1 base, leaving 14 bases between the germline ends. The germline gives CDR1 SEHNR, CDR2 FQNEAQ (reference sequence). The CDR3 contains 15 residues. CDR3 in DNA: TGTGCCAGCAGCAACCACCCGGGGACCCAAGAGACCCAGTACTTC. This gives the protein CASSNHPGTQETQYF.

CDR3 sequence reads: CASSTTHEAFF. The CDR3 coding sequence is TGTGCCAGCAGCACGACACATGAAGCTTTCTTT. The rearrangement uses TRBV6-6 and TRBJ1-1; unclear D gene. Between the trimmed V and J ends, which lost 6 bases and 7 bases, there was a span of 9 bases. The V gene's germline CDR1 is MNHNY and CDR2 SVGAGI (reference sequence). The CDR3 sequence is 11 residues long.

Turning to this clone: Since a far larger clone is one base different, this is likely a read error. This rearrangement joins TRBV5-1 to TRBJ2-7; 8 positions match TRBD1. V was pared by 3 bases and J by 3 bases, with 8 bases of the junction left unmatched. This CDR3 has 15 residues. From germline, CDR1 is SGHRS and CDR2 YFSETQ. The CDR3 bases are TGCGCCAGCAGCTATGACAGGGGATCCTACTACGAGCAGTACTTC. Its protein is CASSYDRGSYYEQYF.

This chain joins TRBV10-1 and TRBJ2-3; D call uncertain. The germline gives CDR1 WNHNN, CDR2 SYGVQD (reference sequence). The CDR3 totals 15 residues. V was cut by 6 bases and J by 0 bases, with 13 bases left in between. CDR3 sequence: CASSKRFPSTDTQYF. The CDR3 DNA reads as TGCGCCAGCAGCAAAAGATTTCCTAGCACAGATACGCAGTATTTT.

The genes are TRBV5-1 and TRBJ2-1; 12 bases align to TRBD2. The J segment lost 7 bases and the V segment lost 0 bases, leaving 2 bases of the junction unmatched. The length of the CDR3 is 15 residues. The germline CDR1 and CDR2 sequences are SGHRS and YFSETQ. CDR3 amino acids: CASSLGLAGANEQFF. The CDR3 DNA is TGCGCCAGCAGCTTGGGACTAGCGGGAGCAAATGAGCAGTTCTTC. The variable domain in full, with the rest retrieved from reference TRBV5-1 and TRBJ2-1, is KAGVTQTPRYLIKTRGQQVTLSCSPISGHRSVSWYQQTPGQGLQFLFEYFSETQRNKGNFPGRFSGRQFSNSRSEMNVSTLELGDSALYLCASSLGLAGANEQFFGPGTRLTVL.